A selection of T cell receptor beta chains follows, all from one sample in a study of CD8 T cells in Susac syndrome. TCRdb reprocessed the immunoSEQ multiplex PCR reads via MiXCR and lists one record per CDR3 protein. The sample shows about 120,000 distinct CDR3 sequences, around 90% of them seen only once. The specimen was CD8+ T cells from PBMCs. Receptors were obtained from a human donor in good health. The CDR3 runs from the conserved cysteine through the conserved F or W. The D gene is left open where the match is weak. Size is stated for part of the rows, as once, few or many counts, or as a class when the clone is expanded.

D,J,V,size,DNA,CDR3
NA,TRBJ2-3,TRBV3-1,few,TGTGCCAGCAGTCAAACAGATACGCAGTATTTT,CASSQTDTQYF
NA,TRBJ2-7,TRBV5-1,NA,TGCGCCAGCAGCTTGGGTGGAGAGGGGTACGAGCAGTACTTC,CASSLGGEGYEQYF
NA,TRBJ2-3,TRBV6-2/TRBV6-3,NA,TGTGCCAGCAGTTACGGGGGGCTCATCACAGATACGCAGTATTTT,CASSYGGLITDTQYF
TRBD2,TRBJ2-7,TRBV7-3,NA,TGTGCCAGCAGCTTAAGGGAGAGAGCGGGGGGGCCTTCCCGCGAGCAGTACTTC,CASSLRERAGGPSREQYF
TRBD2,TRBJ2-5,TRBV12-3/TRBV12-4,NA,TGTGCCAGCAGCCTTAGCGGGGGGGAGACCCAGTACTTC,CASSLSGGETQYF
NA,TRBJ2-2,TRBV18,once,TGTGCCAGCTCACCACCAGCTGGGCCTAACACCGGGGAGCTGTTTTTT,CASSPPAGPNTGELFF
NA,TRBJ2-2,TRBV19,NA,TGTGCCAGTAGTTTTCAGGACAAGAACACCGGGGAGCTGTTTTTT,CASSFQDKNTGELFF
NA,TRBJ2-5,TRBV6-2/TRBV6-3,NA,TGTGCCAGCAGTCCGGGCCCCACAGAGACCCAGTACTTC,CASSPGPTETQYF
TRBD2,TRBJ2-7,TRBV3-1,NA,TGTGCCAGCTCGGGGACTAGCGGGTCCTACGAGCAGTACTTC,CASSGTSGSYEQYF
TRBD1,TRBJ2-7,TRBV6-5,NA,TGTGCCAGCAGCTCCGGACAGGGCTATGACGAGCAGTACTTC,CASSSGQGYDEQYF
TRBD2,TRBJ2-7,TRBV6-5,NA,TGTGCCAGCAACGACTTGGGCGGGAGGGCGAAGGAGCAGTACTTC,CASNDLGGRAKEQYF
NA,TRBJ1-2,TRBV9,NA,TGTGCCAGCAGCGGGGACATGCTCTATGGCTACACCTTC,CASSGDMLYGYTF
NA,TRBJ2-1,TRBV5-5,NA,TGTGCCAGCAGCTTGGCCGGGCATCACTACAATGAGCAGTTCTTC,CASSLAGHHYNEQFF
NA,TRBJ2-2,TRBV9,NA,TGTGCCAGCAGCGTAGGAGTAGGCAGGCCGAACACCGGGGAGCTGTTTTTT,CASSVGVGRPNTGELFF
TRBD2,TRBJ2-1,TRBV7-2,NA,TGTGCCAGCAGCTTGAGCGGGGGGACGGTAAATGAGCAGTTCTTC,CASSLSGGTVNEQFF
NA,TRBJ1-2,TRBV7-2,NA,TGTGCCAGCAGCCCCTCAACCCCGAGGGGAAATGGCTACACCTTC,CASSPSTPRGNGYTF
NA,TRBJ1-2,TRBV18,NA,TGTGCCAGCTCACCACCCGCCAGCGCTAACTATGGCTACACCTTC,CASSPPASANYGYTF
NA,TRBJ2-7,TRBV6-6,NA,TGTGCCAGCAGCCGAGTTCAGGGGATGGGCTCCTACGAGCAGTACTTC,CASSRVQGMGSYEQYF
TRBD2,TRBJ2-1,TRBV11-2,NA,TGTGCCAGCAGCTTTACCTCTAGCGGGGGGGCGCGAGAGCAGTTCTTC,CASSFTSSGGAREQFF
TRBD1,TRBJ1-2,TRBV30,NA,TGTGCCTGGGCACGGGACAGGGATATTACTAACTATGGCTACACCTTC,CAWARDRDITNYGYTF
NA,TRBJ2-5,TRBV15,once,TGTGCCACCAGCAGAGATATGGCAGAGACCCAGTACTTC,CATSRDMAETQYF
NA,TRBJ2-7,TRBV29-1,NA,TGCAGCGTTGGGAGCGACAGATCCTTGGAGCAGTACTTC,CSVGSDRSLEQYF
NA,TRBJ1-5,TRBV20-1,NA,TGCAGTGCTAGTATAGGACGGGGCAATCAGCCCCAGCATTTT,CSASIGRGNQPQHF
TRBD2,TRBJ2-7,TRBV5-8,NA,TGTGCCAGCAGCCTAATACTAGCGGGAGCATCCGAGCAGTACTTC,CASSLILAGASEQYF
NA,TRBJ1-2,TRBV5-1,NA,TGCGCCAGCAGCTTCGAAGGACAGTACAACTATGGCTACACCTTC,CASSFEGQYNYGYTF
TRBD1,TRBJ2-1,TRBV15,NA,TGTGCCACCAGCAGAGCCGGGACAGGGTTGAACAATGAGCAGTTCTTC,CATSRAGTGLNNEQFF
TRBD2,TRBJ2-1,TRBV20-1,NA,TGCAGTGCCGAGGGACTAGCGGGGCGTAATGAGCAGTTCTTC,CSAEGLAGRNEQFF
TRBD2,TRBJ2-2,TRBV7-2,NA,TGTGCCAGCAGCCCCAGACCCGGACTAGAGAACACCGGGGAGCTGTTTTTT,CASSPRPGLENTGELFF
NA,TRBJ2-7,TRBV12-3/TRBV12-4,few,TGTGCCAGCAGTCGAGGGTCGAACTACGAGCAGTACTTC,CASSRGSNYEQYF
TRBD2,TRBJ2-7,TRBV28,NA,TGTGCCAGTTTAGCGGGAGTTTCTGGCGAGCAGTACTTC,CASLAGVSGEQYF
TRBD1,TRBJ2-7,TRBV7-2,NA,TGTGCCAGCAGCCCGACAGGGTTGTACGAGCAGTACTTC,CASSPTGLYEQYF
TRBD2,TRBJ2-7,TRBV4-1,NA,TGCGCCAGCAGCCCATATCCAGGACTAGCCTCCTACGAGCAGTACTTC,CASSPYPGLASYEQYF
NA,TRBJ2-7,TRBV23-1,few,TGCGCCAGCAGTCAATCGGGCCAGGAGGCGTACTGCGAGCAGTACTTC,CASSQSGQEAYCEQYF
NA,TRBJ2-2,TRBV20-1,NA,NA,CSARGAIKPGSCFF
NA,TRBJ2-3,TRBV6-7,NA,TGTGCCAGCAGTTACGAGACGTGCACAGATACGCAGTATTTT,CASSYETCTDTQYF
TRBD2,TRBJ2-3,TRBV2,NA,TGTGCCAGCAGTGACTTTCTTGGGGGACTAGCGGCAGGAGATACGCAGTATTTT,CASSDFLGGLAAGDTQYF
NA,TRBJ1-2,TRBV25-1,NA,TGTGCCAGCAGTGAACGGCCATTCCGGAGAGGCTACACCTTC,CASSERPFRRGYTF
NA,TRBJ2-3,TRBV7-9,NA,TGTGCCAGCAGCTTCGCCAGCGGAAACACAGATACGCAGTATTTT,CASSFASGNTDTQYF
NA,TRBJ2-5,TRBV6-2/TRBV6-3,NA,TGTGCCAGCAGCAACCGACTAGAGGGAGAAACCCAGTACTTC,CASSNRLEGETQYF
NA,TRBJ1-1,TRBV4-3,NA,TGCGCCAGCACCAACGACAGGCTGAACACTGAAGCTTTCTTT,CASTNDRLNTEAFF
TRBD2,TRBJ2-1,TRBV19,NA,TGTGCCAGTACCTCACTAGCGGGGGGTCCTTACTACAATGAGCAGTTCTTC,CASTSLAGGPYYNEQFF
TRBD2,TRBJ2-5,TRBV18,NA,TGTGCCAGCTCACCAACCACTAGCGGAGAGACCCAGTACTTC,CASSPTTSGETQYF
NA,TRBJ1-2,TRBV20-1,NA,TGCAGTGCTAGAGATCCGAAGCAGCTCCAACCCTATGGCTACACCTTC,CSARDPKQLQPYGYTF
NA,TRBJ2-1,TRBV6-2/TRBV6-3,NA,TGTGCCAGTCAAGCTTACAGGGTGCCCTACAATGAGCAGTTCTTC,CASQAYRVPYNEQFF
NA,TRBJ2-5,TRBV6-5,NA,TGTGCCAGCAGTTACTCGCCGGAAGAGACCCAGTACTTC,CASSYSPEETQYF
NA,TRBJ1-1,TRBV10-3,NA,TGTGCCATCAGTGAGTCGGGGGGAGGTCTATCCGCTGAAGCTTTCTTT,CAISESGGGLSAEAFF
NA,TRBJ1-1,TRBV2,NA,TGTGCCAGCAGTGAAGCCGCAGGGTTTTTCAACACTGAAGCTTTCTTT,CASSEAAGFFNTEAFF
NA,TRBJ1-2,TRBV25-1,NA,TGTGCCAGCAGTGAAGAGGGTTATGGCTACACCTTC,CASSEEGYGYTF
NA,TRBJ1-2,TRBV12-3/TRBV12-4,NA,TGTGCCAGCAGTTTGTTTGCGTCAGACTATGGCTACACCTTC,CASSLFASDYGYTF
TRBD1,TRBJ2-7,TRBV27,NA,TGTGCCAGCAGTTTGCAGGGGGCCTACGAGCAGTACTTC,CASSLQGAYEQYF
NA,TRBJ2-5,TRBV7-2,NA,TGTGCCAGCAGCCGGCCGGGACAAGCTCAAGAGACCCAGTACTTC,CASSRPGQAQETQYF
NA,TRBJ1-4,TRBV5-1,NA,TGCGCCAGCAGCTTCTCTACAGGGACAACTAATGAAAAACTGTTTTTT,CASSFSTGTTNEKLFF
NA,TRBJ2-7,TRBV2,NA,TGTGCCAGCAGTCGTCGCGGGCCGACCTACGAGCAGTACTTC,CASSRRGPTYEQYF
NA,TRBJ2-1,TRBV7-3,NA,TGTGCCAGCAGCGAGACTAGCAATGAGCAGTTCTTC,CASSETSNEQFF
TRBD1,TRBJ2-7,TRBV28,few,TGTGCCAGCAGCATCGGACAGGGGACCAACGAGCAGTACTTC,CASSIGQGTNEQYF
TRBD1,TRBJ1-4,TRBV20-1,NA,TGCAGTGCTAGCGACAGGGTAGAAAAACTGTTTTTT,CSASDRVEKLFF
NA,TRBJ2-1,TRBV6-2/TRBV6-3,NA,TGTGCCAGCAGTTACGGGGAGAACGAGCAGTTCTTC,CASSYGENEQFF
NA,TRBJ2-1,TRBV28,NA,TGTGCCAGCAGTTTTAGACAGACCCTCTACAATGAGCAGTTCTTC,CASSFRQTLYNEQFF
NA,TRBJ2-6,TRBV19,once,TGTGCCAGTACCTCTCAAGGGCCTGGGGCCAACGTCCTGACTTTC,CASTSQGPGANVLTF